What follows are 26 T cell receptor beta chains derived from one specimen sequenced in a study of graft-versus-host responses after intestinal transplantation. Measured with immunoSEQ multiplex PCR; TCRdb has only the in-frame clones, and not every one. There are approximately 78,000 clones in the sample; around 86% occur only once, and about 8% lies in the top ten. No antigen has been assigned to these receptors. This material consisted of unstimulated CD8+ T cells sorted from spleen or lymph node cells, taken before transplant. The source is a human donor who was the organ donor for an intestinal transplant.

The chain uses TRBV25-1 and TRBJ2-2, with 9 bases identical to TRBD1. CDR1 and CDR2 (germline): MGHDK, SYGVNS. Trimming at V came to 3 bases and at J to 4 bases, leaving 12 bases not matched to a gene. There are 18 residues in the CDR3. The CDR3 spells CASSDYFLGQGFTGELFF. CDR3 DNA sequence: TGTGCCAGCAGTGATTACTTCCTGGGACAGGGATTCACCGGGGAGCTGTTTTTT.

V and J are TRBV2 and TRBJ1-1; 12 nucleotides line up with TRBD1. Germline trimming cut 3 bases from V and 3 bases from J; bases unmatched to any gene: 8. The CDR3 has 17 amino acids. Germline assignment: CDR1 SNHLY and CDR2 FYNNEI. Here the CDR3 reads CASSEIGTGGRDTEAFF. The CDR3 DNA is TGTGCCAGCAGTGAGATCGGGACAGGGGGCCGGGACACTGAAGCTTTCTTT.

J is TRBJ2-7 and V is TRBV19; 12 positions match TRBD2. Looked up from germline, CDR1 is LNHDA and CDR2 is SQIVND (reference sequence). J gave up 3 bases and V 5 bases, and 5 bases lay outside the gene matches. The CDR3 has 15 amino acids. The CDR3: CASSELAGGYYEQYF. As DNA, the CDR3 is TGTGCCAGTAGTGAACTAGCGGGGGGTTACTACGAGCAGTACTTC.

The CDR3 spells CASSEWQGAGYTF. Written as DNA, the CDR3 is TGTGCCAGCAGTGAATGGCAGGGGGCCGGCTACACCTTC. The chain recombines TRBV2 with TRBJ1-2; the match to TRBD1 covers 8 bases. CDR1 is SNHLY, CDR2 FYNNEI, per germline. V shed 2 bases and J 8 bases; nucleotides not matched to a gene: 4. This CDR3 is built from 13 residues.

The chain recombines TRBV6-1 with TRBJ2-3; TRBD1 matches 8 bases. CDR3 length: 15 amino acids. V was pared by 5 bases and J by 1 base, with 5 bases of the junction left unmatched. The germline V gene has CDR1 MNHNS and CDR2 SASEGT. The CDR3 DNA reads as TGTGCCAGCAGTTTTTCGACAGGGGGCACAGATACGCAGTATTTT. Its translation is CASSFSTGGTDTQYF.

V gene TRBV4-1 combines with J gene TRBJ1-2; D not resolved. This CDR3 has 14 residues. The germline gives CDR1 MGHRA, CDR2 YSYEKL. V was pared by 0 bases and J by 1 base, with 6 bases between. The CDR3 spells CASSQDNLNYGYTF. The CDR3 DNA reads TGCGCCAGCAGCCAAGATAACCTTAACTATGGCTACACCTTC.

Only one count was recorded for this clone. The CDR3 nucleotides read TGTGCCATCAGTGAGTCCGGGCCAGGCGGAATGGAGCCCCAGCATTTT. Protein: CAISESGPGGMEPQHF. V gene TRBV10-3 combines with J gene TRBJ1-5, with D unclear. Germline-derived CDR1 and CDR2 are ENHRY and SYGVKD. Trimming removed 0 bases from V and 8 bases from J, with 17 bases in between. CDR3 size: 16 residues.

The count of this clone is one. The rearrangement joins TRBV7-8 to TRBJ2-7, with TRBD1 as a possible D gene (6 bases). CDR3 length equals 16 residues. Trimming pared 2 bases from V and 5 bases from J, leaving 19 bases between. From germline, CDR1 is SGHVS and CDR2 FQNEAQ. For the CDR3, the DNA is TGTGCCAGCAGCTTACTTTGGAGGACAGAGGGGGACGAGCAGTACTTC. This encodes CASSLLWRTEGDEQYF.

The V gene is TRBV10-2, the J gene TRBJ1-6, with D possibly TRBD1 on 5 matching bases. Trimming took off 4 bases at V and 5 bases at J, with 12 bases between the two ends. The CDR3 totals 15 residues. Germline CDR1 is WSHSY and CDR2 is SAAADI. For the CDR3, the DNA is TGCGCCAGCAGTGGTCAGGGCGAGGATAATTCACCCCTCCACTTT. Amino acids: CASSGQGEDNSPLHF.

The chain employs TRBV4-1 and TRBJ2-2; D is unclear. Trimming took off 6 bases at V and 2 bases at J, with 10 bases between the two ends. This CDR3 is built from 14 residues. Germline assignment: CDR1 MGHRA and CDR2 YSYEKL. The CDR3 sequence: CASRASPNTGELFF. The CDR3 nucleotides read TGCGCCAGCAGAGCCAGTCCCAACACCGGGGAGCTGTTTTTT.

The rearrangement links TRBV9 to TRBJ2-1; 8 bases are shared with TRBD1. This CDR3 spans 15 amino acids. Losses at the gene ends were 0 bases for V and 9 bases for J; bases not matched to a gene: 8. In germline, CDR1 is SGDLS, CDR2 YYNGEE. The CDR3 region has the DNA TGTGCCAGCAGCGTAGAAGACCCTGGACAGGGTGAGCAGTTCTTC. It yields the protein CASSVEDPGQGEQFF.

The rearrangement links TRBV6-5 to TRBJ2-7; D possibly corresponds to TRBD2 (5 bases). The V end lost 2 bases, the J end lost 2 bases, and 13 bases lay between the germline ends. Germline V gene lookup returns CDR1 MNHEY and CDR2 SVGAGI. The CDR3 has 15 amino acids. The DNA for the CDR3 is TGTGCCAGCAGTTACGGACTCCCCTTTGCCTACGAGCAGTACTTC. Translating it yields CASSYGLPFAYEQYF.

The CDR3: CASSVAVSDTDTQYF. The DNA for the CDR3 is TGTGCCAGCAGCGTGGCGGTGTCGGACACAGATACGCAGTATTTT. V usage is TRBV9 and J usage is TRBJ2-3, with no clear D. Trimming removed 2 bases at V and 2 bases at J, with 12 bases between. Per the germline V gene, CDR1 is SGDLS and CDR2 is YYNGEE. The CDR3 contains 15 residues.

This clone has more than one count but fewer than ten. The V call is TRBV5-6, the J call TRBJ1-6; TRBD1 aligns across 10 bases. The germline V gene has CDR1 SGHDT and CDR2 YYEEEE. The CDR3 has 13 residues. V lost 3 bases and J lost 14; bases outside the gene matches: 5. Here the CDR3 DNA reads TGTGCCAGCAGCTGGACAGGGGGTTCGGCCCTCCACTTT. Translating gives CASSWTGGSALHF.

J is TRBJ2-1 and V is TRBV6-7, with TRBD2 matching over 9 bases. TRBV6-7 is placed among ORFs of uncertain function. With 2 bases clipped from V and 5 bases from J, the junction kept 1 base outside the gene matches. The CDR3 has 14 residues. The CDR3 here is CASSYGTSNNEQFF. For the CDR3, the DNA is TGTGCCAGCAGTTACGGGACTAGCAACAATGAGCAGTTCTTC.

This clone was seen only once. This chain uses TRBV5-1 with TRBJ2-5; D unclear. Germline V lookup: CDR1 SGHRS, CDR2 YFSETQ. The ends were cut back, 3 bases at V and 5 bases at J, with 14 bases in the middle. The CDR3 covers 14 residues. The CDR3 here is CASSSSGLWETQYF. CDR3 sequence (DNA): TGCGCCAGCAGCTCTTCGGGCCTATGGGAGACCCAGTACTTC.

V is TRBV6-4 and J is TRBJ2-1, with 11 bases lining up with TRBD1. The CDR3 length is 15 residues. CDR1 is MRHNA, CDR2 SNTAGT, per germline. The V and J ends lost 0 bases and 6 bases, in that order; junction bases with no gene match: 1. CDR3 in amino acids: CASSDSGTGGNEQFF. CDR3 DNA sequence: TGTGCCAGCAGTGACTCCGGGACAGGGGGCAATGAGCAGTTCTTC.

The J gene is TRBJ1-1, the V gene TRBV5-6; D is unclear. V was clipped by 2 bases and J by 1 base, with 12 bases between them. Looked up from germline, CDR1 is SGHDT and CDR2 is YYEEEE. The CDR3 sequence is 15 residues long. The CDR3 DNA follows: TGTGCCAGCAGCTTTGATACCGTGGGGAACACTGAAGCTTTCTTT. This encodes CASSFDTVGNTEAFF.

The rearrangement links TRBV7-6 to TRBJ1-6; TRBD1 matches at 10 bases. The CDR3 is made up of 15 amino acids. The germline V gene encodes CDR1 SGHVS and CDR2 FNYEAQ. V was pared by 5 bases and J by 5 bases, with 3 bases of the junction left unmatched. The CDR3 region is CASSRQGAHNSPLHF. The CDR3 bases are TGTGCCAGCAGCCGACAGGGGGCCCATAATTCACCCCTCCACTTT.

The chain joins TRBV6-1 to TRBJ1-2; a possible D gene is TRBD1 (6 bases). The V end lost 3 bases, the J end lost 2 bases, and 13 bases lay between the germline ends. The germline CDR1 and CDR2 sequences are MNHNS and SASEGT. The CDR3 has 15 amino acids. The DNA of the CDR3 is TGTGCCAGCAGTGACGCCCAGGGGCCAAACTATGGCTACACCTTC. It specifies CASSDAQGPNYGYTF.

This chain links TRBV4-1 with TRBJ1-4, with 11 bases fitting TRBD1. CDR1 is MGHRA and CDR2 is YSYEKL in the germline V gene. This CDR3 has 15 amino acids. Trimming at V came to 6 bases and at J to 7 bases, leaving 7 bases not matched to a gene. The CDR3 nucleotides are TGCGCCAGCAGTTTGAGGGGACAGGGGGGTGAAAAACTGTTTTTT. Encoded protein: CASSLRGQGGEKLFF.

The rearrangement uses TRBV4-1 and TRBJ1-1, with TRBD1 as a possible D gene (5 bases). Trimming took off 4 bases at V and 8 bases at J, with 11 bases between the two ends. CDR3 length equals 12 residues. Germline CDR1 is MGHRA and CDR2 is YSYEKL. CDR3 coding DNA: TGCGCCAGCAGCCGAGGTTGGGGGGAAGCTTTCTTT. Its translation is CASSRGWGEAFF.

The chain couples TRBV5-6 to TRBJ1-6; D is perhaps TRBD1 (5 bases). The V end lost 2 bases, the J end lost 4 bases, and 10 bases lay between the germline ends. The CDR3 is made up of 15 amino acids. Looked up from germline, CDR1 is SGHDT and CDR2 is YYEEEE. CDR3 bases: TGTGCCAGCAGCTTTCGGACAAGTTATAATTCACCCCTCCACTTT. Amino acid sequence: CASSFRTSYNSPLHF.

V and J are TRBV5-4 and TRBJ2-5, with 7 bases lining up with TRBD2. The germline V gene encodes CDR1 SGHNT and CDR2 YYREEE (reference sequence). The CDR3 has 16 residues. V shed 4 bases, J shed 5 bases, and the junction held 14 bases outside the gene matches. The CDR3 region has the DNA TGTGCCAGCAGCCAAGGCCCCCCAGCGGGGCACGAGACCCAGTACTTC. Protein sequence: CASSQGPPAGHETQYF.

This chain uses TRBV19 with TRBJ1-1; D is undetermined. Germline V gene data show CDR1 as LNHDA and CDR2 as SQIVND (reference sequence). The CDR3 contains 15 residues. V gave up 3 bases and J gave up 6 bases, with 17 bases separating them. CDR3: CASSILGSMVAEAFF. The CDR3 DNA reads TGTGCCAGTAGTATCCTCGGTTCCATGGTCGCTGAAGCTTTCTTT.

As DNA, the CDR3 is TGTGCCAGTAGTATGAGTAATATGAACACTGAAGCTTTCTTT. Residues: CASSMSNMNTEAFF. The genes are TRBV19 and TRBJ1-1, with D uncertain. The CDR3 contains 14 residues. Trimming shortened V by 3 bases and J by 0 bases, and 8 bases separated the two germline ends. In germline, CDR1 is LNHDA, CDR2 SQIVND (reference sequence).